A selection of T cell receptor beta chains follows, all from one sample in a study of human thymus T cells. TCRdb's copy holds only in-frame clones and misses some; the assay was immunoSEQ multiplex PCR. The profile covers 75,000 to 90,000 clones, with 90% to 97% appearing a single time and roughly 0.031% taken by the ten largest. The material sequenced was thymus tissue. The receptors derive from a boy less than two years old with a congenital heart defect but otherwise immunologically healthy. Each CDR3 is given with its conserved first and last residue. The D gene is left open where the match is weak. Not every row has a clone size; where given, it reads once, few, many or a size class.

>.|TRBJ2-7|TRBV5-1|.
TGCGCCAGCAGCTTCGGGGGAACCCGAGGGACCTACGAGCAGTACTTC
CASSFGGTRGTYEQYF
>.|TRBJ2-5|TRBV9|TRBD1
TGTGCCAGCAGCCGAGGGACAGGGCCGAAGACCCAGTACTTC
CASSRGTGPKTQYF
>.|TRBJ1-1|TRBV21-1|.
TGTGCCAGCAGCAAAGCGGGACTGAACACTGAAGCTTTCTTT
CASSKAGLNTEAFF
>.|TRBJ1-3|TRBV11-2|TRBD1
TGTGCCAGCAGCTTAGATGGGACAGTTCCTGGAAACACCATATATTTT
CASSLDGTVPGNTIYF
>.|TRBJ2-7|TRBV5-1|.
TGCGCCAGCAGCTTATGCGGGACACAAAACTCCTACGAGCAGTACTTC
CASSLCGTQNSYEQYF
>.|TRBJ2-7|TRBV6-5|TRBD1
TGTGCCAGCAGTTACTTTGGACAGGGCTACGAGCAGTACTTC
CASSYFGQGYEQYF
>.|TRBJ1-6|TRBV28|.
TGTGCCAGCAGTTTAGCTGAAATTTCACCCCTCCACTTT
CASSLAEISPLHF
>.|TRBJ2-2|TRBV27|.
TGTGCCAGCAGTTTGGGGACGCCGGGCACCGGGGAGCTGTTTTTT
CASSLGTPGTGELFF
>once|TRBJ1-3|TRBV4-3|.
TGCGCCAGCAGCCAAGGTTTTTTAAAGGGGACCCACGCCTCTGGAAACACCATATATTTT
CASSQGFLKGTHASGNTIYF
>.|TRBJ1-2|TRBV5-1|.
TGCGCCAGCAGCTCACATGCGGGGGAAAAGGACTACACCTTC
CASSSHAGEKDYTF
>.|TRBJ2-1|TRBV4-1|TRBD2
TGCGCCAGCAGCCAAGACCGGTCGCGGGGGGGCACGGAATACAATGAGCAGTTCTTC
CASSQDRSRGGTEYNEQFF
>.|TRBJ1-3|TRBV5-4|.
TGTGCCAGCAGCTCCACAGGGACTGGAAACACCATATATTTT
CASSSTGTGNTIYF
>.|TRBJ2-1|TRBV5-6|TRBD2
TGTGCCAGCAGCAAGGGACTAGCGGGGGAAACTGAGCAGTTCTTC
CASSKGLAGETEQFF
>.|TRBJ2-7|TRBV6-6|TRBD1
TGTGCCAGCAGTTACTCCGACAGGGCATTTCCTGACGAGCAGTACTTC
CASSYSDRAFPDEQYF
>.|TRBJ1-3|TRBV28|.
TGTGCCAGCAGTTTGGGCCCATCGGCATGGTCTGGAAACACCATATATTTT
CASSLGPSAWSGNTIYF
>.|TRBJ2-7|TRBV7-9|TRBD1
TGTGCCAGCAGCAAATACAGGGGAAGGGTTGGGGTCGAGCAGTACTTC
CASSKYRGRVGVEQYF
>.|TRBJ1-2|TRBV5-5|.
TGTGCCAGCAGCCTTGCCGCGGGAGCTGACTATGGCTACACCTTC
CASSLAAGADYGYTF
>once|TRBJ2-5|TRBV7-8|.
TGTGCCAGCAACCTAGGTCCCCAAGAGACCCAGTACTTC
CASNLGPQETQYF
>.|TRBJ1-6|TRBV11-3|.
TGTGCCAGCAGCCCCAGACGGACCTACTATAATTCACCCCTCCACTTT
CASSPRRTYYNSPLHF
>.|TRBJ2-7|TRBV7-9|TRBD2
TGTGCCAGCAGCGCCTCCGGTCTGCGGGAGGGATACGAGCAGTACTTC
CASSASGLREGYEQYF
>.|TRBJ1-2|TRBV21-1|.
TGTGCCAGCAGCACCGACAGGTATGGCTACACCTTC
CASSTDRYGYTF
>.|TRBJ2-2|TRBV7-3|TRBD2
TGTGCCAGCAGACAGAGCGGGGGAGTCCCTCTTGTCGGGGAGCTGTTTTTT
CASRQSGGVPLVGELFF
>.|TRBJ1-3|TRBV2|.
TGTGCCAGCAGACCCTCTGGAAACACCATATATTTT
CASRPSGNTIYF
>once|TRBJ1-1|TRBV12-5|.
TGTGCTAGTGGTCTTAGGCTGGGGGGTCATCAGACGATGAACACTGAAGCTTTCTTT
CASGLRLGGHQTMNTEAFF
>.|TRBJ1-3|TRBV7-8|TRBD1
TGTGCCAGCAGCCCGGGACAGGGACAACCTCTGGGGGGAAACACCATATATTTT
CASSPGQGQPLGGNTIYF
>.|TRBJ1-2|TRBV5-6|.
TGTGCCAGCAAAGATTCGGGCACGAACTATGGCTACACCTTC
CASKDSGTNYGYTF
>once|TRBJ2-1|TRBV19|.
TGTGCCAGTAGTCGCAATGGGCGGGTAAGCTCCTACAATGAGCAGTTCTTC
CASSRNGRVSSYNEQFF
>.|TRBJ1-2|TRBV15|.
TGTGCCACCAGCAGACCAATTCGGGACCCCAACTATGGCTACACCTTC
CATSRPIRDPNYGYTF
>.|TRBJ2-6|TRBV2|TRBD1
TGTGCCAGCAGTGAAGGGGGACAGGTTTATTACTCTGGGGCCAACGTCCTGACTTTC
CASSEGGQVYYSGANVLTF
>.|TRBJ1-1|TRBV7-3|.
TGTGCCAGCAGCTTAGGGAGTGGCACCGAGAACACTGAAGCTTTCTTT
CASSLGSGTENTEAFF
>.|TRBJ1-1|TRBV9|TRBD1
TGTGCCAGCAAGACAGGGGAACCGAACACTGAAGCTTTCTTT
CASKTGEPNTEAFF
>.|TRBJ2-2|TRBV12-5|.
TGTGCTAGTGTTAAGGAGGTGGGCACCGGGGAGCTGTTTTTT
CASVKEVGTGELFF
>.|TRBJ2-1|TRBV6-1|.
TGTGCCAGCAGTGACCCCTCCGGGACTCTGAAAAACTCCGTCTACAATGAGCAGTTCTTC
CASSDPSGTLKNSVYNEQFF
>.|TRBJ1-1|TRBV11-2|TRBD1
TGTGCCAGCAGTCCTAAAGACAGGGACCGAGCTTTCTTT
CASSPKDRDRAFF
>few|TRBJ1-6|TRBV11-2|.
TGTGCCAGCAGCTTAGATCTCGTCTCATCTGCACTTTTCTCAAATTCACCCCTCCACTTT
CASSLDLVSSALFSNSPLHF